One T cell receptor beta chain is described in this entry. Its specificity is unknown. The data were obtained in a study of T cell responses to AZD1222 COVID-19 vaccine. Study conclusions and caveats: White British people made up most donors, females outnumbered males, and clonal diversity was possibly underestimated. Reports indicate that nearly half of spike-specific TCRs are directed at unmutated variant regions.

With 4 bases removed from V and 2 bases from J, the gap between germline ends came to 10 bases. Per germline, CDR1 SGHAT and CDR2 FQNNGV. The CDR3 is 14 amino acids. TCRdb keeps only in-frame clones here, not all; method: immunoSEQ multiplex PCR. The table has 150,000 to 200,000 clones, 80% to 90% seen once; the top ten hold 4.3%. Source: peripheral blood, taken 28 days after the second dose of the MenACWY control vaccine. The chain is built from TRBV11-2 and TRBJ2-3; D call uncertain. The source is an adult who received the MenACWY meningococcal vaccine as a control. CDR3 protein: CASSSLAYTDTQYF. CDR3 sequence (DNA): TGTGCCAGCAGCTCCCTGGCCTACACAGATACGCAGTATTTT.